The 20 T cell receptor beta chains below all came from one sample that was sequenced in a study of T cell therapy after organ transplantation. Sequencing was performed with immunoSEQ multiplex PCR; in TCRdb, only in-frame clones are kept and a portion is missing. The profile covers about 200 clones, with approximately 55% appearing a single time and around a quarter taken by the ten largest. IFN-gamma-secreting cells were captured from therapy product cells restimulated more than 3 hours with a CMV peptide pool. These receptors' antigens are unknown. Sequencing used cultured CD8+ T cells. These TCRs come from a human patient who had received a solid organ transplant and had CMV disease. Among the T cells, some may be from the graft donor.

The chain combines TRBV19 with TRBJ2-7, with D tentatively TRBD2 (6 bases). The germline V gene encodes CDR1 LNHDA and CDR2 SQIVND (reference sequence). This CDR3 is built from 17 residues. With 7 bases removed from V and 2 bases from J, the gap between germline ends came to 24 bases. CDR3 loop: CASIGKLGGLLTYEQYV. In DNA, the CDR3 is TGTGCCAGTATAGGGAAATTGGGGGGTCTTCTTACCTACGAGCAGTACGTC.

The chain carries TRBV6-5 and TRBJ1-2, with a possible D match to TRBD1 (6 bases). Between the trimmed V and J ends, which lost 2 bases and 4 bases, there was a span of 17 bases. The CDR3 totals 16 residues. The germline V gene has CDR1 MNHEY and CDR2 SVGAGI. The CDR3 DNA sequence: TGTGCCAGCAGTTACGCGACCGGGACACCAACCTATGGCTACACCTTC. It encodes CASSYATGTPTYGYTF.

By proportion, this clone is large. This rearrangement joins TRBV6-1 to TRBJ1-2; weak D call: TRBD1 (6 bases). Germline CDR1 reads MNHNS; CDR2 reads SASEGT. The CDR3 contains 16 residues. Between the trimmed V and J ends, which lost 2 bases and 4 bases, there was a span of 17 bases. CDR3 in DNA: TGTGCCAGCAGTGAATATACCGGGACACCAACCTATGGCTACACCTTC. Its protein is CASSEYTGTPTYGYTF.

The chain links TRBV27 to TRBJ1-5, with D possibly matching TRBD1 (5 bases). Trimming stripped 8 bases from V and 2 bases from J, with 16 bases between. The CDR3 is 15 amino acids. Germline-derived CDR1 and CDR2 are MNHEY and SMNVEV (reference sequence). DNA for the CDR3: TGTGCCAGCGGACCCGCTGGGGGGGGCAATCAGCCCCAGCATTTT. Its translation is CASGPAGGGNQPQHF.

The V gene is TRBV9, the J gene TRBJ2-5; D is ambiguous. V gave up 6 bases and J gave up 0 bases, with 12 bases separating them. CDR3 length: 14 residues. Germline V lookup: CDR1 SGDLS, CDR2 YYNGEE. The CDR3 DNA sequence: TGTGCCAGCACCCGACGGCCGTACCAAGAGACCCAGTACTTC. Protein product: CASTRRPYQETQYF.

This clone was found once. The CDR3 DNA reads TGTGCCAGCACCCGACAGGCGTACCAAGAGACCCAGTACTTC. Translation: CASTRQAYQETQYF. This chain connects TRBV9 to TRBJ2-5; a weak D match, TRBD1 (6 bases). The germline V and J ends were trimmed by 6 bases and 0 bases, with 12 bases remaining between them. This CDR3 has 14 amino acids. CDR1 is SGDLS and CDR2 is YYNGEE in the germline V gene.

The chain carries TRBV4-1 and TRBJ2-7, with a possible D match to TRBD1 (6 bases). The CDR3 contains 15 residues. The germline V and J ends were trimmed by 3 bases and 1 base, with 13 bases remaining between them. The germline CDR1 and CDR2 sequences are MGHRA and YSYEKL. The CDR3 is CASSQGATGSYEQYV. The CDR3 DNA reads as TGCGCCAGCAGCCAGGGGGCAACTGGTTCCTACGAGCAGTACGTC.

The CDR3 sequence: CASALQTGSSGGYTF. CDR3 DNA: TGTGCCAGCGCCCTACAGACAGGGTCTAGCGGTGGCTACACCTTC. The V gene is TRBV6-6, the J gene TRBJ1-2, with 7 bases identical to TRBD1. The germline CDR1 and CDR2 sequences are MNHNY and SVGAGI (reference sequence). V lost 8 bases and J lost 7; bases outside the gene matches: 16. The CDR3 is made up of 15 amino acids.

Only a few counts were recorded for this clone. The CDR3 DNA follows: TGTGCCAGCGCCCTACAGACAGGGTCTAGCGGTGGCTACACCTTC. It yields the protein CASALQTGSSGGYTF. V is TRBV10-3 and J is TRBJ1-2; 7 nucleotides align to TRBD1. The CDR3 is 15 residues long. Trimming removed 10 bases from V and 7 bases from J; junction bases left unmatched: 18. CDR1 and CDR2 from the germline V gene are ENHRY and SYGVKD.

The table lists this clone with a few counts. J is TRBJ2-7 and V is TRBV2; D is unclear. Germline loops: CDR1 SNHLY, CDR2 FYNNEI. CDR3 size: 12 residues. The V end was cut by 5 bases, the J end by 3 bases, with 8 bases between. The CDR3 protein is CASSYRDYEQYF. DNA of the CDR3: TGTGCCAGCAGTTATAGGGACTACGAGCAGTACTTC.

This clone was counted only a few times. The chain is built from TRBV5-4 and TRBJ2-1; a weak D match, TRBD2 (5 bases). The V end was cut by 4 bases, the J end by 5 bases, with 10 bases between. Germline V gene sequence: CDR1 SGHNT, CDR2 YYREEE (reference sequence). This CDR3 has 13 residues. The CDR3: CASSLDYNNEQFF. CDR3 coding DNA: TGTGCCAGCAGCCTCGACTACAACAATGAGCAGTTCTTC.

The J gene is TRBJ1-1, the V gene TRBV21-1. TRBV21-1 is assigned pseudogene status. The CDR3 covers 16 residues. CDR3 residues: CASRNTLATIRTEAFF. CDR3 nucleotide sequence: TGTGCCAGCAGAAATACGCTAGCTACCATTCGCACTGAAGCTTTCTTT.

The V gene is TRBV11-2, the J gene TRBJ2-1, with D perhaps TRBD2 (6 bases). CDR1 and CDR2 from the germline V gene are SGHAT and FQNNGV. The CDR3 is 14 amino acids. With 5 bases removed from V and 3 bases from J, the gap between germline ends came to 11 bases. CDR3 sequence: CASSPRGNYNEQFF. As DNA, the CDR3 is TGTGCCAGCAGCCCACGGGGGAACTACAATGAGCAGTTCTTC. Together with reference TRBV11-2 and TRBJ2-1, the CDR3 gives the full variable domain: EAGVAQSPRYKIIEKRQSVAFWCNPISGHATLYWYQQILGQGPKLLIQFQNNGVVDDSQLPKDRFSAERLKGVDSTLKIQPAKLEDSAVYLCASSPRGNYNEQFFGPGTRLTVL.

The V and J genes are TRBV6-1 and TRBJ1-2; 7 bases map to TRBD1. Per the germline V gene, CDR1 is MNHNS and CDR2 is SASEGT. J lost 4 bases, V lost 6 bases, and 11 bases had no gene match. CDR3 length: 15 residues. The CDR3 nucleotides are TGTGCCAGCAGCCCCTCAACAGGGGCTAGCTATGGCTACACCTTC. Translation gives CASSPSTGASYGYTF.

Points on this clone: The junction differs from germline at one of its ends, possibly a read error. This chain connects TRBV10-3 to TRBJ1-2; D perhaps matches TRBD1 (6 bases). The CDR3 covers 16 residues. Germline V gives CDR1 ENHRY, CDR2 SYGVKD. The CDR3 sequence is CASSEYTGTPTYGYTF. CDR3 coding DNA: TGTGCCAGCAGTGAATATACCGGGACACCAACCTATGGCTACACCTTC.

This clone has a handful of counts. CDR3 protein: CASSPLGGEENYGYTF. CDR3 DNA: TGTGCCAGCAGCCCACTAGGGGGGGAGGAGAACTATGGCTACACCTTC. The chain links TRBV9 to TRBJ1-2; a weak D match, TRBD1 (6 bases). CDR1 and CDR2 from the germline V gene are SGDLS and YYNGEE. This CDR3 spans 16 amino acids. V was shortened by 4 bases and J by 2 bases, with 18 bases between the two germline ends.

The chain uses TRBV7-2 and TRBJ2-3; D unresolved. The CDR3 consists of 13 residues. Per germline, CDR1 SGHTA and CDR2 FQGNSA. Between the trimmed V and J ends, which lost 2 bases and 4 bases, there was a span of 7 bases. In DNA form, the CDR3 reads TGTGCCAGCAGCTTAAGTTTTGCAGATACGCAGTATTTT. Its translation: CASSLSFADTQYF.

This chain's CDR3 is CASSPTSGSLDEQFF. CDR3 DNA sequence: TGTGCCAGCAGCCCAACTAGCGGGAGTTTGGATGAGCAGTTCTTC. The chain has TRBV28 and TRBJ2-1; 11 nucleotides agree with TRBD2. With V trimmed by 6 bases and J by 8 bases, 9 bases remained unmatched. The V gene's germline CDR1 is MDHEN and CDR2 SYDVKM. The CDR3 has 15 residues.

This rearrangement joins TRBV6-5 to TRBJ2-7, with D perhaps assigned TRBD1 or TRBD2 (5 bases each). This CDR3 is built from 12 residues. CDR1 and CDR2 from the germline V gene are MNHEY and SVGAGI. V was trimmed by 5 bases and J by 3 bases, leaving 8 bases between them. The CDR3 loop is CASSGDDYEQYF. The DNA for the CDR3 is TGTGCCAGCAGTGGGGACGACTACGAGCAGTACTTC.

The CDR3 DNA follows: TGTGCCACCAGAACGACCACTTCGGCGGTCGGGGAGCTGTTTTTT. The encoded protein is CATRTTTSAVGELFF. This chain links TRBV15 with TRBJ2-2; no firm D call. CDR1 LNHNV and CDR2 YYDKDF come from the germline V gene (reference sequence). The V gene lost 6 bases and the J gene lost 7 bases, with 18 bases spanning the gap. This CDR3 is 15 amino acids long.